The TCR beta chain described here comes from a study of blood T cells in healthy people across ages (dated by TCRdb to the mid-2010s). Concerning the study at large: In model experiments, template switching captured roughly one uniquely barcoded TCR beta cDNA molecule for every two T cells. Age-related changes in TCR beta repertoire diversity were measured in the study by deep sequencing normalized with unique cDNA molecular identifiers. The donors were split into four age groups: young (average roughly 15 years), middle-aged (about 40), aged (over 55) and long-lived (under 90). Donors of different ages were randomly distributed across sequencing lanes to avoid experimental bias. The study analyzed two additional independent replicas of 1 million unique cDNA reads from the same blood draw for two donors, one aged 18 to 30 and one aged 80 or older.

This clonotype was found a few times. Its antigen target is currently unknown. Qualities for individual bases were not recorded, and no much larger clone is one base off. To prepare the library, 5' RACE was applied. The reads were generated on an Illumina HiSeq 2500. A second PCR of roughly 6 to 11 cycles was run with a J-beta primer mix and a sample-barcoded 5' primer. Each TCR beta cDNA molecule received a unique molecular identifier from a template-switch 5' adaptor carrying 12 random nucleotides. Each sample yielded at least 3 million CDR3-containing paired-end reads. The Mint cDNA synthesis kit, primed by a TRBC-specific oligonucleotide, was used to synthesize first-strand cDNA from all RNA. After uracil-DNA glycosylase treatment, a first 18-cycle PCR used universal primers M1SS and BC2_uni_R on all cDNA. The original methods were these. Each sample was normalized by randomly selecting 1 million high-quality reads, each carrying a distinct molecular identifier. Instead of being binned into consensus sequences, reads that shared molecular identifiers were thrown out. MiTCR, with a Q25 quality threshold and the strictest error-elimination algorithm, was used for CDR3 identification, clonotype clustering and error correction. A nonparametric unseen species model with Euler transformation was used to estimate a lower bound on total TCR beta diversity. TCRdb cleaned the public reads at Q25 with fastp, built clones with MiXCR and kept in-frame beta chains. One record per CDR3 amino acid sequence lists the most common genes and DNA. The V and J calls were not made by the authors but by TCRdb's processing. Within this sample are 730,000 or so distinct CDR3 sequences, with approximately 40% of them counted one time only. Approximately 29% of the sample comes from the top ten.

On the study overall, not on this receptor specifically: Since profiling was done on bulk unsorted PBMCs, naive and antigen-experienced compartments could not be conclusively compared. Total diversity estimates from one million sequenced T cells were considered lower bounds and underestimates. A strong correlation was found between observed TCR beta diversity and the percentage of naive T cells measured by flow cytometry. Compared with the aged group, more naive CD4+ T cells, fewer expanded clones and increased TCR diversity were shown by the long-lived group, suggesting age selection. Observed TCR beta diversity per million T cells fell roughly linearly with age, and a significant reduction was already apparent by age around 40. Because donor CMV infection status was unknown, age-related changes in expanded clonotypes were potentially confounded.

Reading the germline V gene (reference sequence) gives CDR1 WNHNN and CDR2 SYGVQD. The CDR3 holds 14 amino acids from the cysteine to the phenylalanine. Only the CDR3 part of the read is kept: 42 bases, read in frame from the first base. At the junction V is shortened by 3 bases and J by 4 bases; bases outside the gene matches: 4. Systemically healthy Caucasian individuals from Russia, some 40 in total and aged roughly 6 to 100 years, were included as donors. Each donor gave ten milliliters of peripheral blood, drawn into EDTA-treated Vacutainer tubes. Ficoll-Paque density-gradient centrifugation was used to isolate PBMCs, with at least 6.5 million per sample. Trizol reagent was used to extract total RNA from the PBMCs, yielding at least 6 micrograms per sample. For every donor, an aliquot of PBMCs went through flow cytometry to measure the percentages of naive CD45RAhigh/CD27high T cells.

The sequence joins TRBV10-1 to TRBJ2-3; 7 bases in the middle match TRBD2. This TCR was sampled from an older man in good health. Sequencing was carried out using blood. The nucleotide sequence reads TGCGCCAGCAGTGATGGGACTACGCCAGATACGCAGTATTTT. It translates as CASSDGTTPDTQYF.